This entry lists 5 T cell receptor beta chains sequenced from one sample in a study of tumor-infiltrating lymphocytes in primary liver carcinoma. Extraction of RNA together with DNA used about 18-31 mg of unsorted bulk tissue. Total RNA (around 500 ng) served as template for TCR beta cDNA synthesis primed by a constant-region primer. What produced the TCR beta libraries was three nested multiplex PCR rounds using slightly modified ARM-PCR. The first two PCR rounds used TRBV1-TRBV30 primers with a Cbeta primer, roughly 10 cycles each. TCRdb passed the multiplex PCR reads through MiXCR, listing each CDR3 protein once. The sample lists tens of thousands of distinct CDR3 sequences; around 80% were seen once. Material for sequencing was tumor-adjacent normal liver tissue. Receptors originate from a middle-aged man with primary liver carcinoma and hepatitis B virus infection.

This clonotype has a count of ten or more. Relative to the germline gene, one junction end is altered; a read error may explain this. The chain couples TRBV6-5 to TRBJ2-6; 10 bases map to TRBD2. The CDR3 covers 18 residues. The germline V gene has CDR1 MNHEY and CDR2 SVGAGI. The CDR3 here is CASSYNPSGSTGANVQTF. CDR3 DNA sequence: TGTGCCAGCAGTTACAATCCTAGCGGGAGTACTGGGGCCAACGTCCAGACTTTC.

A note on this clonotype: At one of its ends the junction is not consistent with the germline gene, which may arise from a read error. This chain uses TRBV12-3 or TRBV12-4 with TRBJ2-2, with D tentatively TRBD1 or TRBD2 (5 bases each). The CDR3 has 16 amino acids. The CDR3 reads CVSSGRVAGYTGDLFF. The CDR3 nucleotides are TGTGTCAGCAGTGGCCGCGTAGCAGGATATACCGGGGACCTGTTTTTT.

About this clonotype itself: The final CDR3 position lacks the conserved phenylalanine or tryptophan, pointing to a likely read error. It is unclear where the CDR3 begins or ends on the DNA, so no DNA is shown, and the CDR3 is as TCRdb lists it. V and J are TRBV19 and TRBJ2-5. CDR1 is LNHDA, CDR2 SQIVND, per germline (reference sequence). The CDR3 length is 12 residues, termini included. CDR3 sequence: CASRQAGETQYL.

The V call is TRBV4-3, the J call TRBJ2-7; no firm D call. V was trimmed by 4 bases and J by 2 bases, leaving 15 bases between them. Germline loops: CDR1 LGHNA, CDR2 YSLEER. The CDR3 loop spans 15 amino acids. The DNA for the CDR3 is TGCGCCAGCAGCCTTCCCCGGGCAGCGACCTACGAGCAGTACTTC. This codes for CASSLPRAATYEQYF.

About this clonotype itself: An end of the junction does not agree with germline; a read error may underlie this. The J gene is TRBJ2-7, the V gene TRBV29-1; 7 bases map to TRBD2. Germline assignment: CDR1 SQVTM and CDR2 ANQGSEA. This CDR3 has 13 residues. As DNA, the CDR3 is TGCAGCATTGAAGGCACCCTCGGGGGAGGGGAGTACTTC. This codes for CSIEGTLGGGEYF.